This T cell receptor (beta chain) was sequenced during a study of cytomegalovirus exposure and HLA in healthy donors. Study-wide background: In an early release, HLA-typed donors contributed 90 million or so unique TCR sequences.

Study-level results: Reportedly, cytomegalovirus status was diagnosed with high sensitivity and specificity.

The PCR employed 60 Vbeta primers together with 13 Jbeta primers. In the authors' methods: In a later analysis, of about 80 million unique beta chains, roughly 9.9 million appeared in at least two donors. The method was immunoSEQ multiplex PCR; TCRdb's version includes in-frame clones alone and lacks a portion of them. The V and J calls and clone size were taken over from that table, and D and trimming were inferred from the DNA. In the table there are 85,000 to 100,000 clones, about 89% of which are singletons. With regard to this clone: Its specificity is not known.

Everyone who donated was a healthy bone marrow donor. The source of this sequence is a man in his thirties or forties in good health and CMV-seropositive. Material: PBMCs.

CDR3 coding DNA: TGCGCCAGCAGTCAGGGGCAAGTGGGGACCCAGTACTTC. Translation gives CASSQGQVGTQYF. The chain is built from TRBV10-2 and TRBJ2-5; perhaps TRBD1 as D (6 bases). With 5 bases removed from V and 7 bases from J, the gap between germline ends came to 14 bases. Germline values: CDR1 WSHSY, CDR2 SAAADI. The CDR3 runs to 13 residues.